This T cell receptor beta chain came from a study of T cell responses to AZD1222 COVID-19 vaccine (dated by TCRdb to 2020 to 2023). Notes on the research overall: Because spike-specific TCR depth and breadth did not differ between the two schedules, AZD1222 recipients who got a second dose at roughly 4 weeks were pooled with those who got a second dose at roughly 12 weeks. A total of 230 to 250 trial participants underwent TCR sequencing, of whom about 210 had received two doses of AZD1222 and about 26 had received two doses of the MenACWY control vaccine. Enrollment into the trials was organized by age into subgroups of 18-55, 56-69 and 70-plus years, and those subgroups contained 148, 28 and 57 TCR-sequenced participants, respectively.

Broader findings and caveats from the paper: In the small 56-69-year group, the increase in depth fell short of significance, most likely because of low power. Because no day 14 peak-response samples were available, repertoires were characterized only after the peak T cell response. CD4 TCRs associated with the vaccine covered the entire spike protein, and the dominant responses were in regions 160-218 and 743-854. Nearly half of unique spike-specific TCRs reportedly recognized epitopes outside regions mutated in the B.1.351 and B.1.1.7 variants. Most participants were white British and females outnumbered males, and the authors suggested that clonal diversity may have been underestimated. Conclusions about previously exposed vaccinees were limited because only a handful of AZD1222 recipients were SARS-CoV-2 seropositive at baseline. Spike-specific TCR breadth and depth rose significantly after two AZD1222 doses compared with day 0 and with MenACWY recipients.

The time point label corresponds to: baseline before first vaccination. Vaccinee samples were obtained from the UK trials COV001 and COV002, which included a single-blind randomized controlled phase 2/3 trial of AZD1222 (ChAdOx1 nCoV-19) in healthy adults. For TCRbeta chain sequencing, PBMC samples were collected from trial participants at day 0 and at day 28 after the second dose. Worth noting for this clone: Its specific antigen is unknown. Per-base quality was not reported, and no clone a single base away is much larger than it.

The CDR3 regions of human TCRbeta chains were analyzed by immunosequencing. The study's processing was this. Repertoire TCRs were checked for matches against a reference library of SARS-CoV-2-specific TCRs that had been generated using the MIRA antigen-specificity platform. Breadth was defined as the fraction of unique TCRs that were SARS-CoV-2-associated. Depth was defined as the fraction of total T cells that were SARS-CoV-2-associated. Using the MIRA data, each spike-specific TCR was mapped to the spike region that the TCR reacts to and placed in a CD4 or CD8 class. Log10-transformed breadth and depth values were compared by one-way ANOVA with Sidak's multiple comparisons tests. The table was pulled from immuneACCESS by TCRdb, which kept in-frame rearrangements only. Such tables lose some clones; where checked, under half of the loss comes from unresolved V genes, and the rest has no known cause. D and trimming come from the DNA, and the V and J calls and clone size come from that table. In all, the sample holds 150,000 or so clones, and around nine tenths of those were seen once. Of the sample, 1.5% is held by the ten largest clones.

From cysteine to phenylalanine, the CDR3 is 15 amino acids long. The sequence is cut down to CDR3 DNA, 45 bases in frame from base 1. CDR1 and CDR2 (LGHNA, YSLEER) derive from the germline V gene. A distance of 9 bases separates the germline ends of V and J, which lose 1 base and 3 bases respectively. Here the sequenced sample was peripheral blood, taken on day 0 of AZD1222 vaccination. The chain employs TRBV4-3 and TRBJ2-2, with TRBD1 perhaps the D gene, on 5 matching bases. The TCR originated in an adult in good health. This receptor carries the CDR3 CASSQVVGDTGELFF. The DNA sequence follows: TGCGCCAGCAGCCAAGTTGTAGGGGACACCGGGGAGCTGTTTTTT.